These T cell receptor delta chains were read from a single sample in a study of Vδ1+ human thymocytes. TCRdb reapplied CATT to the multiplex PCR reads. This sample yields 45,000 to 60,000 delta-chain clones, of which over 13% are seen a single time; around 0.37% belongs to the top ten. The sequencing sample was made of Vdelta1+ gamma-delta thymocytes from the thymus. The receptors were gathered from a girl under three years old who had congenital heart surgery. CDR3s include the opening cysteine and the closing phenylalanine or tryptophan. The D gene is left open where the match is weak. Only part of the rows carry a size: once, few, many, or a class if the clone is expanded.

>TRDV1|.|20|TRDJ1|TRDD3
CALGEPPSPGGSQYTDKLIF
TGTGCTCTTGGGGAACCCCCATCCCCTGGGGGTTCCCAGTACACCGATAAACTCATCTTT
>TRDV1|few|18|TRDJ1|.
CALGELVNLPSPTDKLIF
TGTGCTCTTGGGGAACTAGTTAACTTGCCTAGCCCGACCGATAAACTCATCTTT
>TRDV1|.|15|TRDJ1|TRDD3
CALGELTGIRDKLIF
TGTGCTCTTGGGGAACTAACGGGGATAAGGGATAAACTCATCTTT
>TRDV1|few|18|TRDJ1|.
CALGTLVPFRFYTDKLIF
TGTGCTCTTGGGACCTTGGTTCCGTTTCGATTTTACACCGATAAACTCATCTTT
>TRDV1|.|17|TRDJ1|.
CALGANYGRAHTDKLIF
TGTGCTCTTGGGGCCAACTACGGAAGGGCCCACACCGATAAACTCATCTTT
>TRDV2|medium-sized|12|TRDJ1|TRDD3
CACDFKGYVLIF
TGTGCCTGTGACTTTAAAGGATACGTGCTCATCTTT
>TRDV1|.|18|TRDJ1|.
CALGESTRAAAYTDKLIF
TGTGCTCTTGGGGAATCGACCCGGGCTGCTGCATACACCGATAAACTCATCTTT
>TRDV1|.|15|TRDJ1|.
CALGESKPPGGKLIF
TGTGCTCTTGGGGAATCTAAACCCCCCGGGGGGAAACTCATCTTT
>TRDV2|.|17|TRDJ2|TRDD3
CACDSTGGTGLTAQLFF
TGTGCCTGTGACAGTACTGGGGGTACCGGTTTGACAGCACAACTCTTCTTT
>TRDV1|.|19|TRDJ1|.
CALGEPHPPRVDLTDKLIF
TGTGCTCTTGGGGAACCTCACCCGCCCCGGGTTGACCTCACCGATAAACTCATCTTT
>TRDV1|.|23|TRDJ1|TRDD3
CALGGAATGSSLGDRKPFDKLIF
TGTGCTCTTGGGGGAGCGGCTACGGGCTCCTCTCTGGGGGATAGGAAGCCTTTCGATAAACTCATCTTT
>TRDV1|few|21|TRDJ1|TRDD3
CALGELQPLNYWGINTDKLIF
TGTGCTCTTGGGGAACTACAGCCCCTCAATTACTGGGGGATAAACACCGATAAACTCATCTTT
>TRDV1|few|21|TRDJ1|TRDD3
CALGELSGLRYWGNNTDKLIF
TGTGCTCTTGGGGAACTGAGCGGCCTACGTTACTGGGGGAATAACACCGATAAACTCATCTTT
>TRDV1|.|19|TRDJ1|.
CALGEPTLQESIPPDKLIF
TGTGCTCTTGGGGAGCCCACTTTGCAGGAGTCGATACCCCCCGATAAACTCATCTTT
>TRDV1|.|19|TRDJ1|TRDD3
CALGELGGTYWGTSDKLIF
TGTGCTCTTGGGGAACTGGGGGGGACCTACTGGGGGACCTCGGATAAACTCATCTTT
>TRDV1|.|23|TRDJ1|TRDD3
CALGELGPTFPWGIRGAHDKLIF
TGTGCTCTTGGGGAACTGGGTCCTACGTTCCCCTGGGGGATACGCGGAGCCCACGATAAACTCATCTTT
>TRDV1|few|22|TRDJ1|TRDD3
CALGKGIFLQVTGGSYTDKLIF
TGTGCTCTTGGGAAAGGTATATTCCTACAAGTTACTGGGGGATCATACACCGATAAACTCATCTTT